This TCR beta chain was sequenced in a study of cytomegalovirus exposure and HLA in healthy donors. Germline V gives CDR1 SGDLS, CDR2 YYNGEE. Trimming cost V 4 bases and J 1 base, with 12 bases left between them. The CDR3 is 15 amino acids. In regard to this clone: Its antigen is currently unknown.

Findings and caveats of the study: An ancestry cluster, one associated with Asian ancestry, reportedly showed fewer N-insertions than the approximately 700-donor mean in a later analysis. The authors listed 164 TCR beta chains as cytomegalovirus-associated. Presence/absence analyses took donor sequencing depth as roughly uniform. The likely explanation for a cluster of highly shared sequence variants was sequencing artifact.

The PCR employed 60 Vbeta primers together with 13 Jbeta primers. This table comes from immunoSEQ multiplex PCR, and its TCRdb copy is limited to in-frame clones, with some not included. The sample contains some 190,000 clones, 77% of which appear only once. The rearrangement uses TRBV9 and TRBJ1-3; possible D gene TRBD1, 5 bases. The sequenced material came from PBMCs. This sequence originates from a man younger than 35 in good health and CMV-seronegative. The CDR3 DNA reads TGTGCCAGCAGCCTTGAGGCAGGGTCTGGAAACACCATATATTTT. Translated: CASSLEAGSGNTIYF.